This TCR beta chain emerged from a study of blood T cell repertoires in COVID-19. Across the whole study: The samples span acute and convalescent COVID-19 from the United States, Italy and Spain. Sources were T cells, B-cell-depleted T cells, or PBMCs; the material itself was cDNA or gDNA.

This CDR3 contains 13 residues. V was pared by 6 bases and J by 2 bases, with 10 bases between. The germline V gene encodes CDR1 MNHEY and CDR2 SVGAGI. Some clones are missing from TCRdb's copy, which holds only in-frame ones; the method was immunoSEQ multiplex PCR. The repertoire holds 70,000 to 95,000 clones, with around nine tenths as singletons. The rearrangement links TRBV6-5 to TRBJ1-2; weak D call: TRBD1 (6 bases). Sequencing used peripheral blood. This TCR was recovered from a woman aged 45-59 years in a cohort sampled during active COVID-19. CDR3 region: CASRGGGNYGYTF. CDR3 DNA sequence: TGTGCCAGCAGGGGAGGGGGGAACTATGGCTACACCTTC.